These 28 T cell receptor beta chains came from one sample sequenced in a study of CD4 T cell repertoires in COVID-19. Data came from immunoSEQ multiplex PCR; TCRdb stores just in-frame clones and leaves some out. The data hold about 75,000 clones, with 83% observed a single time. Material: CD4+ T cells from peripheral blood, obtained after recovery from COVID-19. The receptors were gathered from a human donor who had COVID-19.

The rearrangement joins TRBV25-1 to TRBJ1-2; 9 bases match TRBD1. Germline assignment: CDR1 MGHDK and CDR2 SYGVNS. The ends lost 2 bases at V and 10 bases at J; junction bases unmatched: 8. The CDR3 has 14 residues. The DNA for the CDR3 is TGTGCCAGCAGTGAAGGGGGGACAGGGATGCTCTACACCTTC. Its translation: CASSEGGTGMLYTF.

The chain recombines TRBV5-1 with TRBJ2-5; either TRBD1 or TRBD2 may fit D (5 bases each). V lost 6 bases and J 5 bases, leaving 20 bases between the germline ends. The CDR3 loop spans 15 amino acids. Germline CDR1 is SGHRS and CDR2 is YFSETQ. CDR3 sequence: CASTFPGGSVETQYF. CDR3 DNA: TGCGCCAGCACCTTCCCTGGGGGATCGGTGGAGACCCAGTACTTC.

The chain joins TRBV18 to TRBJ2-2, with 8 bases that match TRBD1. Per germline, CDR1 KGHSH and CDR2 LQKENI. CDR3 length: 19 amino acids. J was trimmed by 0 bases and V by 6 bases; bases with no gene match: 15. CDR3 region: CASSSRRQGLITNTGELFF. As DNA, the CDR3 is TGTGCCAGCTCTTCACGCCGACAGGGGCTTATCACGAACACCGGGGAGCTGTTTTTT.

This chain links TRBV30 with TRBJ1-1; D possibly corresponds to TRBD1 (6 bases). There are 13 residues in the CDR3. V lost 4 bases and J 4 bases, leaving 13 bases between the germline ends. Per germline, CDR1 GTSNPN and CDR2 SVGIG (reference sequence). CDR3 residues: CAWTGDGGTEAFF. The CDR3 DNA is TGTGCCTGGACAGGGGATGGTGGCACTGAAGCTTTCTTT.

This chain uses TRBV5-1 with TRBJ2-7; a possible D gene is TRBD1 (6 bases). This CDR3 is built from 15 residues. V was pared by 3 bases and J by 3 bases, with 16 bases between. CDR1 SGHRS and CDR2 YFSETQ come from the germline V gene. The CDR3 region is CASSSQQGRNYEQYF. In nucleotides, the CDR3 is TGCGCCAGCAGCTCCCAACAGGGACGGAACTACGAGCAGTACTTC.

The chain uses TRBV3-1 (or the pseudogene TRBV3-2) and TRBJ2-7; 9 bases are shared with TRBD2. The CDR3 spans 14 residues. Germline trimming cut 7 bases from V and 5 bases from J; bases unmatched to any gene: 9. CDR1 is LGHDT and CDR2 is YNNKEL in the germline V gene (reference sequence). CDR3 residues: CASTNSGRTNEQYF. CDR3 in DNA: TGTGCCAGCACCAATAGCGGGAGAACCAACGAGCAGTACTTC.

The CDR3 nucleotides read TGCAGCGCACGGGGGGCGGAAGAGACCCAGTACTTC. Protein sequence: CSARGAEETQYF. The gene calls are TRBV29-1 and TRBJ2-5, with a tentative D call TRBD2 (7 bases). The CDR3 covers 12 residues. Germline V gene data show CDR1 as SQVTM and CDR2 as ANQGSEA. The ends were cut back, 7 bases at V and 3 bases at J, with 12 bases in the middle. The entire variable domain, with the rest obtained from reference TRBV29-1 and TRBJ2-5, is as follows: SAVISQKPSRDICQRGTSLTIQCQVDSQVTMMFWYRQQPGQSLTLIATANQGSEATYESGFVIDKFPISRPNLTFSTLTVSNMSPEDSSIYLCSARGAEETQYFGPGTRLLVL.

The chain carries TRBV19 and TRBJ1-4; D unclear. The CDR3 loop spans 14 amino acids. CDR1 is LNHDA, CDR2 SQIVND, per germline (reference sequence). Trimming removed 3 bases at V and 0 bases at J, with 5 bases between. The CDR3 nucleotides are TGTGCCAGTAGTATTTCTTCAACTAATGAAAAACTGTTTTTT. Protein sequence: CASSISSTNEKLFF.

J is TRBJ2-1 and V is TRBV9; D not certain. Trimming left V 1 base short and J 5 bases short, with 4 bases between. This CDR3 spans 12 amino acids. Germline assignment: CDR1 SGDLS and CDR2 YYNGEE. CDR3 nucleotides: TGTGCCAGCAGCGTAAGGGACAATGAGCAGTTCTTC. It is translated as CASSVRDNEQFF.

The CDR3 here is CASSLEVEQFF. In nucleotides, the CDR3 is TGTGCCAGCAGCTTGGAGGTTGAGCAGTTCTTC. The J gene is TRBJ2-1, the V gene TRBV5-4; D gene ambiguous. Germline V gene lookup returns CDR1 SGHNT and CDR2 YYREEE (reference sequence). This CDR3 spans 11 amino acids. Trimming took off 0 bases at V and 9 bases at J, with 4 bases between the two ends.

The V and J genes are TRBV19 and TRBJ1-3, with unresolved D. V gave up 2 bases and J gave up 0 bases, with 8 bases separating them. CDR3 length: 15 residues. CDR1 and CDR2 (germline): LNHDA, SQIVND (reference sequence). This chain's CDR3 is CASSISQNSGNTIYF. The CDR3 DNA reads TGTGCCAGTAGTATATCGCAGAACTCTGGAAACACCATATATTTT.

The chain joins TRBV5-4 to TRBJ2-5; maybe TRBD2 (7 bases). Trimming took off 0 bases at V and 7 bases at J, with 19 bases between the two ends. This CDR3 has 16 amino acids. CDR1 and CDR2 from the germline V gene are SGHNT and YYREEE (reference sequence). The CDR3 spells CASSLARGGSPGTQYF. The CDR3 bases are TGTGCCAGCAGCTTGGCCAGGGGAGGGTCTCCAGGGACCCAGTACTTC.

This clone was detected a few times. The chain carries TRBV4-2 and TRBJ2-5, with TRBD2 as a possible D gene (7 bases). This CDR3 region has 16 residues. The V end lost 0 bases, the J end lost 5 bases, and 16 bases lay between the germline ends. Germline CDR1 and CDR2: LGHNA and YNFKEQ. CDR3 in DNA: TGTGCCAGCAGCCAAGAGGCGAGGGGGGGCCGGGAGACCCAGTACTTC. It encodes CASSQEARGGRETQYF.

The genes are TRBV24-1 and TRBJ2-2; a weak D match, TRBD2 (6 bases). V lost 1 base to trimming and J lost 5 bases, with 7 bases between them. Germline loops: CDR1 KGHDR, CDR2 SFDVKD. CDR3 length: 14 residues. Written as DNA, the CDR3 is TGTGCCACCAGTGATTTCGCGGGGACCGGGGAGCTGTTTTTT. Protein: CATSDFAGTGELFF.

This chain joins TRBV5-6 and TRBJ1-2, with TRBD1 as a possible D gene (5 bases). Trimming pared 3 bases from V and 4 bases from J, leaving 13 bases between. CDR3 size: 14 residues. CDR1 and CDR2 from the germline V gene are SGHDT and YYEEEE. This CDR3 is CASSWGDGSYGYTF. The CDR3 DNA reads as TGTGCCAGCAGCTGGGGGGACGGCAGCTATGGCTACACCTTC.

This chain joins TRBV29-1 and TRBJ2-7; the match to TRBD2 covers 9 bases. Looked up from germline, CDR1 is SQVTM and CDR2 is ANQGSEA. The CDR3 totals 14 residues. Trimming removed 3 bases from V and 7 bases from J; junction bases left unmatched: 10. CDR3 sequence: CSVETSGGRLEQYF. The DNA for the CDR3 is TGCAGCGTTGAGACTAGCGGAGGCCGTCTGGAGCAGTACTTC.

The chain uses TRBV5-3 and TRBJ1-3; D unclear. TRBV5-3 is annotated as an ORF whose role is uncertain. Trimming cost V 0 bases and J 4 bases, with 14 bases left between them. CDR3 size: 16 residues. CDR3 loop: CARSLVLLLLGNTIYF. CDR3 DNA sequence: TGTGCCAGAAGCTTGGTTCTGTTACTGTTGGGAAACACCATATATTTT.

Only a few counts were recorded for this clone. V and J are TRBV10-2 and TRBJ1-5; TRBD1 aligns across 8 bases. Trimming at V came to 6 bases and at J to 7 bases, leaving 8 bases not matched to a gene. CDR1 is WSHSY, CDR2 SAAADI, per germline. This CDR3 comprises 14 residues. The CDR3 DNA sequence: TGCGCCAGCAGCGAAGGACAGGGCTACCAGCCCCAGCATTTT. Its translation: CASSEGQGYQPQHF.

As concerns this clone: This sample includes further DNA sequences coding for the same CDR3. The chain is built from TRBV10-3 and TRBJ2-7; D gene unclear. Between the trimmed V and J ends, which lost 0 bases and 2 bases, there was a span of 11 bases. Per the germline V gene, CDR1 is ENHRY and CDR2 is SYGVKD. The CDR3 runs to 15 residues. DNA of the CDR3: TGTGCCATCAGTGAGTCGAACCGCGGCCCCTACGAGCAGTACTTC. Translating it yields CAISESNRGPYEQYF.

V usage is TRBV7-2 and J usage is TRBJ2-1; D assignment may be TRBD1 or TRBD2 (7 bases each). Trimming took 1 base from V and 10 from J, leaving 11 bases between them. Looked up from germline, CDR1 is SGHTA and CDR2 is FQGNSA. CDR3 size: 13 residues. The DNA of the CDR3 is TGTGCCAGCAGCTTAGTGCAGGGGGGGGAGCAGTTCTTC. Protein sequence: CASSLVQGGEQFF.

This clone was detected only once. The chain carries TRBV5-3 and TRBJ1-5, with 11 bases fitting TRBD1. TRBV5-3 is recorded as an ORF, its role being uncertain. With V trimmed by 4 bases and J by 5 bases, 11 bases remained unmatched. The CDR3 is made up of 17 amino acids. The DNA for the CDR3 is TGTGCCAGAAGCCCGGGACAGGGGGATTTTAGTGATCAGCCCCAGCATTTT. Translating gives CARSPGQGDFSDQPQHF.

CDR3 region: CASSPGLARRGQFF. CDR3 bases: TGTGCCAGCAGCCCGGGACTAGCCCGGCGGGGCCAGTTCTTC. The V call is TRBV6-2 or TRBV6-3, the J call TRBJ2-1, with TRBD2 identical over 9 bases. The germline V gene encodes CDR1 MNHEY and CDR2 SVGEGT. The trim removed 6 bases at V and 13 bases at J, leaving 13 bases unmatched. There are 14 residues in the CDR3.

This rearrangement joins TRBV30 to TRBJ2-5; D is possibly TRBD2 (6 bases). Germline loops: CDR1 GTSNPN, CDR2 SVGIG (reference sequence). Trimming removed 1 base from V and 5 bases from J, with 14 bases in between. The CDR3 sequence is 14 residues long. Here the CDR3 reads CAWSDSMAGETQYF. DNA for the CDR3: TGTGCCTGGAGTGACAGTATGGCGGGGGAGACCCAGTACTTC.

The sample holds one count of this clone. V and J are TRBV19 and TRBJ1-4, with D perhaps TRBD1 (6 bases). The V gene lost 2 bases and the J gene lost 8 bases, with 15 bases spanning the gap. Germline lookup yields CDR1 LNHDA and CDR2 SQIVND (reference sequence). The CDR3 spans 15 residues. In DNA form, the CDR3 reads TGTGCCAGTAGTATATTAGGGGGACTGGACGAAAAACTGTTTTTT. Its protein product is CASSILGGLDEKLFF. The full variable domain, its missing parts supplied by reference TRBV19 and TRBJ1-4, is DGGITQSPKYLFRKEGQNVTLSCEQNLNHDAMYWYRQDPGQGLRLIYYSQIVNDFQKGDIAEGYSVSREKKESFPLTVTSAQKNPTAFYLCASSILGGLDEKLFFGSGTQLSVL.

Concerning this clone itself: The DNA is omitted, as the CDR3 cannot be located on it reliably, and the CDR3 follows TCRdb's listing. This chain links TRBV10-1 with TRBJ1-1; the table's TRBD1 call for D was not verified on the DNA. The germline V gene has CDR1 WNHNN and CDR2 SYGVQD (reference sequence). The CDR3 is 17 amino acids in total, end residues counted. CDR3 residues: CASSSGQGTSGNTEAFF.

A single count supports this clone. This sequence joins TRBV29-1 and TRBJ1-2; TRBD1 matches 8 bases. Germline V lookup: CDR1 SQVTM, CDR2 ANQGSEA. The CDR3 has 14 residues. V gave up 6 bases and J gave up 3 bases; unmatched junction bases: 9. CDR3 DNA: TGCAGCGTGGGACGGACAGGGAGCGACTATGGCTACACCTTC. Translating gives CSVGRTGSDYGYTF.

This chain links TRBV6-5 with TRBJ2-7; 11 bases are a match to TRBD1. This CDR3 contains 15 residues. Germline assignment: CDR1 MNHEY and CDR2 SVGAGI. Trimming removed 2 bases from V and 7 bases from J; junction bases left unmatched: 7. The CDR3: CASSYGQGASGEQYF. The CDR3 nucleotides are TGTGCCAGCAGTTACGGACAGGGGGCATCGGGAGAGCAGTACTTC.

The gene calls are TRBV11-2 and TRBJ2-3; tentative D call: TRBD1 (5 bases). CDR3 size: 17 residues. Looked up from germline, CDR1 is SGHAT and CDR2 is FQNNGV. Trimming pared 0 bases from V and 2 bases from J, leaving 15 bases between. This CDR3 reads CASSLDGEGANTDTQYF. CDR3 in DNA: TGTGCCAGCAGCTTAGATGGGGAAGGGGCTAACACAGATACGCAGTATTTT.